These 27 T cell receptor beta chains originate from one sample sequenced in a study of T-cell memory formation after mild COVID-19. Via MiXCR, TCRdb re-called the 5' RACE reads, giving one row per CDR3 protein. The sample holds around 320,000 distinct CDR3 sequences, approximately 27% seen once. The sample comprised PBMCs or a T cell subset sorted from them (not recorded which). These receptors originate from an adult woman who had mild COVID-19 (a few samples of this study predate the infection). Cell type and time point are not known.

The V gene is TRBV24-1, the J gene TRBJ1-1; possibly TRBD1 for D (6 bases). The germline V and J ends were trimmed by 9 bases and 2 bases, with 21 bases remaining between them. Germline CDR1 KGHDR, CDR2 SFDVKD. The CDR3 is 16 residues long. The CDR3 here is CATSPGGAGANTEAFF. As DNA, the CDR3 is TGTGCCACCTCCCCGGGCGGGGCAGGGGCCAACACTGAAGCTTTCTTT.

The V call is TRBV7-2, the J call TRBJ1-6, with 8 positions matching TRBD1. This CDR3 comprises 14 residues. With V trimmed by 1 base and J by 13 bases, 6 bases remained unmatched. Per the germline V gene, CDR1 is SGHTA and CDR2 is FQGNSA. The CDR3 nucleotides are TGTGCCAGCAGCTTAGGGCAGGGGGCAGATCCCCTCCACTTT. Translated: CASSLGQGADPLHF.

The chain couples TRBV20-1 to TRBJ1-1; weak D call: TRBD1 (5 bases). This CDR3 region has 13 residues. Between the trimmed V and J ends, which lost 6 bases and 5 bases, there was a span of 16 bases. Germline assignment: CDR1 DFQATT and CDR2 SNEGSKA (reference sequence). CDR3 loop: CSALRGPGTEAFF. CDR3 DNA: TGCAGTGCCCTTCGGGGCCCCGGGACTGAAGCTTTCTTT.

This chain links TRBV5-1 with TRBJ2-7, with D unresolved. V lost 7 bases and J 2 bases, leaving 16 bases between the germline ends. The CDR3 has 14 residues. CDR1 is SGHRS, CDR2 YFSETQ, per germline. The CDR3 loop reads CASSTPGPAYEQYF. The CDR3 DNA reads TGCGCCAGCTCCACACCCGGGCCAGCCTACGAGCAGTACTTC.

The V and J genes are TRBV25-1 and TRBJ2-3, with a tentative D call TRBD2 (7 bases). This CDR3 contains 17 residues. V was cut by 8 bases and J by 0 bases, with 21 bases left in between. Per the germline V gene, CDR1 is MGHDK and CDR2 is SYGVNS. The CDR3 protein is CASAPSRGALSTDTQYF. The CDR3 bases are TGTGCCAGCGCACCCTCACGGGGGGCCCTGAGCACAGATACGCAGTATTTT.

This clonotype was seen a few times. This chain uses TRBV6-2 or TRBV6-3 with TRBJ2-1; TRBD2 matches at 7 bases. Germline CDR1 and CDR2: MNHEY and SVGEGT. V was pared by 8 bases and J by 7 bases, with 14 bases of the junction left unmatched. The CDR3 consists of 15 residues. CDR3 sequence: CASFHGREKKNEQFF. The CDR3, as DNA: TGTGCCAGCTTCCATGGGCGGGAGAAAAAGAATGAGCAGTTCTTC.

This chain uses TRBV29-1 with TRBJ2-3; 11 nucleotides match TRBD1. The germline V gene encodes CDR1 SQVTM and CDR2 ANQGSEA. V dropped 6 bases and J dropped 2; count of bases not matched to a gene: 4. CDR3 size: 14 residues. CDR3 amino acids: CSVGQGAPTDTQYF. CDR3 bases: TGCAGCGTCGGACAGGGGGCCCCCACAGATACGCAGTATTTT.

In its sample, this clonotype was seen a few times. The chain combines TRBV29-1 with TRBJ2-5; the D gene could be TRBD1 or TRBD2 (5 bases each). The V gene's germline CDR1 is SQVTM and CDR2 ANQGSEA. Trimming removed 2 bases at V and 5 bases at J, with 9 bases between. This CDR3 has 12 amino acids. CDR3 bases: TGCAGCGTTGAACGGGGCGGCGAGACCCAGTACTTC. Translation gives CSVERGGETQYF.

This clonotype appeared a few times. The chain couples TRBV4-2 to TRBJ2-3, with D possibly TRBD2 on 6 matching bases. Trimming left V 0 bases short and J 2 bases short, with 12 bases between. From germline, CDR1 is LGHNA and CDR2 YNFKEQ. The CDR3 is 16 amino acids. For the CDR3, the DNA is TGTGCCAGCAGCCAAGATTTGGGGACTGCCACAGATACGCAGTATTTT. Protein sequence: CASSQDLGTATDTQYF.

In DNA, the CDR3 is TGTGCCAGCACCCTGGGCAGTAACTATGGCTACACCTTC. Translating it yields CASTLGSNYGYTF. J is TRBJ1-2 and V is TRBV5-5, with D unresolved. Trimming cost V 6 bases and J 1 base, with 10 bases left between them. This CDR3 comprises 13 residues. The germline V gene encodes CDR1 SGHKS and CDR2 YYEKEE (reference sequence).

J is TRBJ2-7 and V is TRBV6-5; maybe TRBD2 (11 bases). Trimming removed 6 bases at V and 2 bases at J, with 29 bases between. The germline V gene encodes CDR1 MNHEY and CDR2 SVGAGI. The CDR3 runs 19 residues. The CDR3 DNA follows: TGTGCCAGCAGAACCACCCCGGGACAGGGGACTAGCGGTACCTACGAGCAGTACTTC. Residues: CASRTTPGQGTSGTYEQYF.

CDR3 DNA sequence: TGTGCCAGCAGGTCGGGGATGGGAGATACGCAGTATTTT. Its translation: CASRSGMGDTQYF. The chain couples TRBV7-9 to TRBJ2-3; D might be TRBD2 (5 bases). The CDR3 is 13 amino acids. The germline V gene encodes CDR1 SEHNR and CDR2 FQNEAQ (reference sequence). Trimming stripped 6 bases from V and 5 bases from J, with 12 bases between.

The chain combines TRBV21-1 with TRBJ2-7. TRBV21-1 is a documented pseudogene. The CDR3 spans 15 residues. This chain's CDR3 is CASSKDGSSSYEQYF. The CDR3 nucleotides are TGTGCCAGCAGCAAAGACGGTTCCAGCTCCTACGAGCAGTACTTC.

This clonotype has just a few counts. This chain's CDR3 is CASSFGRGGYNEQFF. The CDR3 region has the DNA TGCGCCAGCAGCTTTGGGAGGGGGGGCTACAATGAGCAGTTCTTC. The chain couples TRBV5-1 to TRBJ2-1; a weak D match, TRBD2 (7 bases). CDR1 and CDR2 (germline): SGHRS, YFSETQ. This CDR3 is 15 amino acids long. V shed 2 bases and J shed 3 bases, with 12 bases lying between them.

This clonotype appeared a few times. The rearrangement uses TRBV18 and TRBJ2-1; no clear D gene. Germline V gives CDR1 KGHSH, CDR2 LQKENI. The germline V and J ends were trimmed by 0 bases and 4 bases, with 10 bases remaining between them. This CDR3 comprises 15 residues. The DNA for the CDR3 is TGTGCCAGCTCACCACCGGGAACAATATACAATGAGCAGTTCTTC. Its protein product is CASSPPGTIYNEQFF.

The rearrangement joins TRBV12-3 or TRBV12-4 to TRBJ1-1; D possibly corresponds to TRBD1 (6 bases). V gave up 6 bases and J gave up 1 base, with 15 bases separating them. CDR3 length: 15 amino acids. CDR3 sequence (DNA): TGTGCCAGCAGACCCAGTGGAGGGGGGAACACTGAAGCTTTCTTT. Amino acids: CASRPSGGGNTEAFF.

V is TRBV5-1 and J is TRBJ1-2; 9 positions match TRBD1. Germline lookup yields CDR1 SGHRS and CDR2 YFSETQ. This CDR3 is built from 16 residues. V was clipped by 0 bases and J by 2 bases; unmatched bases: 5. As DNA, the CDR3 is TGCGCCAGCAGCTTGGGTACGACAGGGGGGAACTATGGCTACACCTTC. Protein sequence: CASSLGTTGGNYGYTF.

This clonotype has a handful of counts. CDR3 protein: CSVDTGGPYNEQFF. The CDR3 coding sequence is TGCAGCGTTGATACGGGAGGCCCCTACAATGAGCAGTTCTTC. V gene TRBV29-1 combines with J gene TRBJ2-1, with 7 bases matching TRBD2. Germline CDR1 SQVTM, CDR2 ANQGSEA. Trimming cost V 3 bases and J 2 bases; bases outside gene matches: 4. The CDR3 covers 14 residues.

This clonotype was observed a handful of times. V gene TRBV12-3 or TRBV12-4 combines with J gene TRBJ1-2; no firm D call. The CDR3 is 12 amino acids. Trimming took off 4 bases at V and 4 bases at J, with 7 bases between the two ends. Here the CDR3 reads CASSSGVYGYTF. DNA for the CDR3: TGTGCCAGCAGTTCTGGAGTCTATGGCTACACCTTC.

This chain links TRBV6-5 with TRBJ1-4; D gene ambiguous. The germline V and J ends were trimmed by 5 bases and 5 bases, with 9 bases remaining between them. From germline, CDR1 is MNHEY and CDR2 SVGAGI. The CDR3 runs 13 residues. This chain's CDR3 is CASSPIGNEKLFF. The CDR3 DNA is TGTGCCAGCAGTCCCATCGGAAATGAAAAACTGTTTTTT.

This clonotype was counted a few times. J is TRBJ2-1 and V is TRBV7-9; D is possibly TRBD2 (5 bases). The CDR3 has 13 residues. Germline lookup yields CDR1 SEHNR and CDR2 FQNEAQ (reference sequence). V lost 5 bases to trimming and J lost 10 bases, with 15 bases between them. The CDR3 DNA sequence: TGTGCCAGCAGCCCTACGACTAACTGGGAGCAGTTCTTC. This translates into CASSPTTNWEQFF.

This clonotype occurred a few times. The chain uses TRBV20-1 and TRBJ2-1; D not resolved. The V end lost 0 bases, the J end lost 2 bases, and 11 bases lay between the germline ends. The CDR3 contains 15 residues. CDR1 is DFQATT and CDR2 is SNEGSKA in the germline V gene (reference sequence). CDR3 sequence reads: CSARDPGAAYNEQFF. CDR3 nucleotide sequence: TGCAGTGCTAGAGACCCCGGCGCAGCCTACAATGAGCAGTTCTTC.

CDR3 protein: CASSLQGMGSEAFF. CDR3 bases: TGTGCCAGCAGCTTACAGGGGATGGGAAGTGAAGCTTTCTTT. The rearrangement joins TRBV7-3 to TRBJ1-1, with a possible D match to TRBD1 (6 bases). Germline lookup yields CDR1 SGHTA and CDR2 FQGTGA. This CDR3 spans 14 amino acids. Trimming removed 2 bases at V and 7 bases at J, with 14 bases between.

The V call is TRBV6-4, the J call TRBJ2-3; D ambiguous. The CDR3 sequence is 14 residues long. Germline CDR1 and CDR2: MRHNA and SNTAGT. The germline V and J ends were trimmed by 2 bases and 4 bases, with 10 bases remaining between them. The CDR3 bases are TGTGCCAGCAGTGACGGAATCGAGTCAGATACGCAGTATTTT. Its protein product is CASSDGIESDTQYF.

This clonotype was counted a few times. The V and J genes are TRBV7-9 and TRBJ2-1, with TRBD2 identical over 8 bases. The CDR3 contains 14 residues. Germline-derived CDR1 and CDR2 are SEHNR and FQNEAQ (reference sequence). J lost 5 bases, V lost 1 base, and 1 base had no gene match. The CDR3 sequence is CASSLELADNEQFF. The CDR3 bases are TGTGCCAGCAGCTTAGAACTAGCGGACAATGAGCAGTTCTTC.

This rearrangement joins TRBV9 to TRBJ1-1; no reliable D call. This CDR3 has 14 amino acids. V was pared by 0 bases and J by 5 bases, with 11 bases between. In germline, CDR1 is SGDLS, CDR2 YYNGEE. CDR3: CASSVASGRTEAFF. As DNA, the CDR3 is TGTGCCAGCAGCGTAGCAAGCGGGAGGACTGAAGCTTTCTTT.

This sequence joins TRBV5-1 and TRBJ2-3; D may be TRBD2 (6 bases). The CDR3 sequence is 14 residues long. CDR1 is SGHRS and CDR2 is YFSETQ in the germline V gene. Trimming cost V 4 bases and J 1 base, with 10 bases left between them. The CDR3 here is CASSLGEGTDTQYF. Written as DNA, the CDR3 is TGCGCCAGCAGCCTCGGGGAGGGCACAGATACGCAGTATTTT.